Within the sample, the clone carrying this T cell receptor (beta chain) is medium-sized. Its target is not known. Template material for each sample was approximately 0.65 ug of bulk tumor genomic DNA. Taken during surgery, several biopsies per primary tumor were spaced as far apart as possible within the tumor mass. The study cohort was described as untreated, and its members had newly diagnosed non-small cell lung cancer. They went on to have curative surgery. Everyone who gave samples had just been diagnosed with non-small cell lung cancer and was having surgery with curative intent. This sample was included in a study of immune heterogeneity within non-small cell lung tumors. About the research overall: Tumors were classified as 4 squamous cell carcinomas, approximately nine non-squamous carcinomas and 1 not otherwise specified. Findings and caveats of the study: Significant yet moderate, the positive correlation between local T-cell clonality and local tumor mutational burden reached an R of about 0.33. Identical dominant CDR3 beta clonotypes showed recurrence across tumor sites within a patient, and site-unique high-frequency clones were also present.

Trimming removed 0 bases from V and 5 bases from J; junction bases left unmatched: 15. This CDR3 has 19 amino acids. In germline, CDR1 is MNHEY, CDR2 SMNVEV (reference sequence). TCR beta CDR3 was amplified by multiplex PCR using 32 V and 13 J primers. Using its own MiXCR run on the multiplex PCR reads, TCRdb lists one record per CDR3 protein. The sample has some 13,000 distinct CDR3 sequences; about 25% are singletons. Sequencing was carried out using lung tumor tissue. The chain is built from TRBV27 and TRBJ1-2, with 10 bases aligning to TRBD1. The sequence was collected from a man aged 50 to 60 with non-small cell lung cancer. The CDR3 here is CASSLSVGTGANQLYGYTF. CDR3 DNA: TGTGCCAGCAGTTTATCGGTCGGGACAGGGGCTAACCAACTTTATGGCTACACCTTC.